Listed below are T cell receptor beta chains from one sample, sequenced in a study of control samples from healthy donors and cancer patients. TCRdb keeps only in-frame clones here, not all; method: immunoSEQ multiplex PCR. Of 70,000 to 100,000 clones listed, 91% are singletons. Input material: blood. The origin of the receptors is a man aged 45-65 years in good health. CDR3s include the opening cysteine and the closing phenylalanine or tryptophan. The D gene is left open where the match is weak. Expanded clones are given a class, and other clones once, few, many or no size at all.

-,13,-,TRBV6-4,TRBJ1-1,CASSVLRDTEAFF,TGTGCCAGCAGCGTTCTTCGGGACACTGAAGCTTTCTTT
-,14,few,TRBV6-6,TRBJ2-5,CASSRAGAQETQYF,TGTGCCAGCAGTCGAGCGGGCGCCCAAGAGACCCAGTACTTC
TRBD2,16,once,TRBV6-1,TRBJ2-5,CASSEAASGGAGTQYF,TGTGCCAGCAGTGAAGCGGCTAGCGGGGGGGCTGGGACCCAGTACTTC
-,15,-,TRBV6-2/TRBV6-3,TRBJ1-1,CASSSTGGVNTEAFF,TGTGCCAGCAGTTCAACAGGTGGGGTGAACACTGAAGCTTTCTTT
-,12,-,TRBV7-9,TRBJ1-4,CASSLGLEKLFF,TGTGCCAGCAGCTTAGGCCTTGAAAAACTGTTTTTT
TRBD2,16,few,TRBV5-4,TRBJ2-3,CASSPGGSGAQGPQYF,TGTGCCAGCAGCCCCGGAGGTAGCGGGGCTCAGGGCCCGCAGTATTTT
-,13,-,TRBV2,TRBJ2-6,CATGGSGANVLTF,TGTGCCACTGGTGGATCTGGGGCCAACGTCCTGACTTTC
TRBD2,12,-,TRBV27,TRBJ2-3,CASSGLADTQYF,TGTGCCAGCAGTGGACTAGCGGATACGCAGTATTTT
-,13,-,TRBV29-1,TRBJ1-4,CSVEDGIAEKLFF,TGCAGCGTTGAAGATGGAATCGCAGAAAAACTGTTTTTT
TRBD1,14,few,TRBV27,TRBJ2-5,CASSRDRGQGTQYF,TGTGCCAGCAGTCGGGACAGGGGGCAAGGGACCCAGTACTTC
TRBD2,16,-,TRBV5-1,TRBJ2-1,CASSPEGSGVNNEQFF,TGCGCCAGCAGCCCTGAAGGTAGCGGGGTCAACAATGAGCAGTTCTTC
-,15,once,TRBV2,TRBJ2-2,CASSSDRMNTGELFF,TGTGCCAGCAGCTCAGACAGGATGAACACCGGGGAGCTGTTTTTT
-,14,-,TRBV9,TRBJ1-4,CASSAGPGTEKLFF,TGTGCCAGCAGCGCCGGGCCCGGGACGGAAAAACTGTTTTTT
-,13,-,TRBV7-6,TRBJ1-1,CASSLGLHTEAFF,TGTGCCAGCAGCCTGGGACTACACACTGAAGCTTTCTTT
-,12,once,TRBV29-1,TRBJ2-3,CSVAHVTGRRYF,TGCAGCGTTGCTCACGTGACGGGTAGGAGGTATTTT
-,13,once,TRBV11-2,TRBJ2-3,CASSSRPTDTQYF,TGTGCCAGCAGTTCCCGACCTACAGATACGCAGTATTTT
-,13,-,TRBV6-1,TRBJ1-2,CASSEGAAGGYTF,TGTGCCAGCAGTGAAGGGGCGGCGGGGGGCTACACCTTC
-,13,-,TRBV10-1,TRBJ1-2,CASSDRATYGYTF,TGCGCCAGCAGTGACAGGGCAACCTATGGCTACACCTTC
-,13,-,TRBV29-1,TRBJ2-2,CSVDRANTGELFF,TGCAGCGTTGACAGGGCGAACACCGGGGAGCTGTTTTTT
-,15,-,TRBV6-6,TRBJ1-1,CASRIPQEVTTEAFF,TGTGCCAGCAGGATACCTCAGGAGGTGACGACTGAAGCTTTCTTT
TRBD2,15,-,TRBV10-2,TRBJ2-5,CASSESVAGRETQYF,TGCGCCAGCAGTGAGTCGGTAGCGGGGAGGGAGACCCAGTACTTC
-,15,once,TRBV7-9,TRBJ1-1,CASSPQGSGSTEAFF,TGTGCCAGCAGCCCCCAGGGAAGCGGAAGCACTGAAGCTTTCTTT
-,12,-,TRBV29-1,TRBJ1-1,CSALEDPSEAFF,TGCAGCGCCCTGGAAGATCCTTCTGAAGCTTTCTTT
-,13,-,TRBV7-2,TRBJ1-1,CASSLARRKEAFF,TGTGCCAGCAGCTTAGCGCGGAGGAAAGAAGCTTTCTTT
-,14,-,TRBV15,TRBJ2-5,CATSRGGGLETQYF,TGTGCCACCAGCAGAGGAGGGGGTTTAGAGACCCAGTACTTC
-,12,-,TRBV12-3/TRBV12-4,TRBJ1-2,CASKRGLYGYTF,TGTGCCAGTAAACGGGGCCTTTATGGCTACACCTTC
-,13,-,TRBV6-5,TRBJ1-2,CASSPTGNYGYTF,TGTGCCAGCAGTCCCACAGGGAACTATGGCTACACCTTC
TRBD1,13,-,TRBV29-1,TRBJ1-1,CSVAGISTGVAFF,TGCAGCGTTGCAGGCATATCGACAGGGGTAGCTTTCTTT
-,13,-,TRBV5-1,TRBJ2-3,CASSLGLTDTQYF,TGCGCCAGCAGCTTGGGACTCACAGATACGCAGTATTTT
TRBD2,14,few,TRBV11-2,TRBJ2-7,CASSRTSGGYEQYF,TGTGCCAGCAGCCGGACTAGCGGGGGCTACGAGCAGTACTTC
-,14,-,TRBV19,TRBJ1-3,CASKTQDSGNTIYF,TGTGCCAGTAAAACCCAAGACTCTGGAAACACCATATATTTT
-,14,-,TRBV19,TRBJ1-3,CASSTGDSGNTIYF,TGTGCCAGTAGTACTGGGGATTCTGGAAACACCATATATTTT
-,14,-,TRBV9,TRBJ1-2,CASSPSRINYGYTF,TGTGCCAGCAGCCCCTCCCGGATCAACTATGGCTACACCTTC
-,14,-,TRBV3-1/TRBV3-2,TRBJ2-7,CASSLQGSAYEQYF,TGTGCCAGCAGCCTACAGGGCTCCGCGTACGAGCAGTACTTC
TRBD2,16,-,TRBV24-1,TRBJ2-3,CATSAGDYPGADTQYF,TGTGCCACCAGTGCCGGGGACTACCCCGGCGCAGATACGCAGTATTTT
-,13,-,TRBV10-3,TRBJ2-7,CAISSGQNYEQYF,TGTGCCATCAGTTCTGGACAGAACTACGAGCAGTACTTC
-,15,-,TRBV6-6,TRBJ1-1,CASSFLLIDSTEAFF,TGTGCCAGCAGTTTCCTCTTGATCGACAGCACTGAAGCTTTCTTT
-,16,once,TRBV21-1,TRBJ2-2,CASSTVPFRATGELFF,TGTGCCAGCAGCACCGTCCCATTCAGGGCCACCGGGGAGCTGTTTTTT
-,15,few,TRBV5-4,TRBJ1-6,CAGASSLDSNSPLHF,TGTGCCGGCGCCAGCAGCTTGGACAGTAATTCACCCCTCCACTTT
TRBD1,16,-,TRBV2,TRBJ1-1,CASSEGQGLRTSKAFF,TGTGCCAGCAGTGAAGGACAGGGGCTGCGAACCTCTAAGGCTTTCTTT
TRBD1,20,-,TRBV30,TRBJ1-5,CAWTSNRWGQGFRPDQPQHF,TGTGCCTGGACCTCAAATCGGTGGGGACAGGGTTTCCGTCCGGATCAGCCCCAGCATTTT
-,15,-,TRBV5-5,TRBJ2-5,CASSLLAVIQETQYF,TGTGCCAGCAGCTTGTTAGCGGTCATACAAGAGACCCAGTACTTC
-,15,-,TRBV6-5,TRBJ1-6,CASSYSRRGESPLHF,TGTGCCAGCAGTTACTCGAGGAGGGGAGAGTCACCCCTCCACTTT
-,18,-,TRBV30,TRBJ1-3,CACPEDRLSQTSGNTIYF,TGTGCCTGCCCCGAGGACAGACTAAGCCAAACTTCTGGAAACACCATATATTTT
-,16,-,TRBV19,TRBJ1-3,CASSITNRAPGNTIYF,TGTGCCAGTAGTATAACCAACAGGGCCCCTGGAAACACCATATATTTT
-,12,-,TRBV6-5,TRBJ2-7,CASAGTHYEQYF,TGTGCCAGCGCGGGGACCCACTACGAGCAGTACTTC
-,13,-,TRBV10-1,TRBJ2-2,CASSKTLSGELFF,TGCGCCAGCAGTAAGACACTGAGCGGGGAGCTGTTTTTT
-,14,-,TRBV5-1,TRBJ1-3,CASSLGGAGNTIYF,TGCGCCAGCAGCTTGGGAGGGGCTGGAAACACCATATATTTT
TRBD1,15,-,TRBV2,TRBJ1-4,CASSVGRGRVEKLFF,TGTGCCAGCAGTGTGGGCAGGGGGCGAGTTGAAAAACTGTTTTTT
TRBD1,16,-,TRBV4-1,TRBJ2-7,CASSQAPGQGFYEQYF,TGCGCCAGCAGCCAAGCCCCGGGACAGGGATTCTACGAGCAGTACTTC
-,14,-,TRBV6-2/TRBV6-3,TRBJ1-5,CASSYAWRDQPQHF,TGTGCCAGCAGTTATGCCTGGAGGGATCAGCCCCAGCATTTT
-,12,-,TRBV11-2,TRBJ1-1,CASSSMGTEAFF,TGTGCCAGCAGCTCCATGGGAACTGAAGCTTTCTTT
-,14,-,TRBV6-1,TRBJ2-7,CASSESSGRLEQYF,TGTGCCAGCAGTGAATCCTCTGGGCGACTCGAGCAGTACTTC